These 20 T cell receptor beta chains share one sample of origin, sequenced in a study of response to subunit inactivated influenza vaccine. TCRdb analysed the RT-PCR reads with MiXCR anew, one entry per CDR3 protein. The data contain 650,000 to 800,000 distinct CDR3 sequences, approximately 13% of them singletons. Material: PBMCs from blood, obtained approximately 15 days before vaccination. The receptor set was obtained from a man aged 50-60 years who received an inactivated influenza vaccine.

The J gene is TRBJ2-5, the V gene TRBV6-8; D unresolved. The V gene's germline CDR1 is MNHGY and CDR2 SAAAGT. Trimming shortened V by 4 bases and J by 1 base, and 10 bases separated the two germline ends. This CDR3 has 14 residues. The CDR3 nucleotides read TGTGCCAGCAGTTCGGTGCGGATCCAAGAGACCCAGTACTTC. This gives the protein CASSSVRIQETQYF.

V is TRBV20-1 and J is TRBJ2-7, with D perhaps matching TRBD1 (5 bases). The CDR3 spans 15 residues. Germline CDR1 DFQATT, CDR2 SNEGSKA (reference sequence). Between the trimmed V and J ends, which lost 0 bases and 5 bases, there was a span of 17 bases. The CDR3 DNA reads TGCAGTGCTAGAGACCCGCTATATAGGGGCCACGAGCAGTACTTC. It yields the protein CSARDPLYRGHEQYF.

This clonotype was seen more than once but under ten times. The chain employs TRBV6-1 and TRBJ2-1; 10 bases line up with TRBD1. This CDR3 comprises 16 residues. Per the germline V gene, CDR1 is MNHNS and CDR2 is SASEGT. The junction had 12 bases not matched to a gene; V was cut back by 6 bases and J by 7 bases. DNA for the CDR3: TGTGCCAGCAGCCCATTGGACAGGGGGTTGAAGAATGAGCAGTTCTTC. Translating gives CASSPLDRGLKNEQFF.

The sample holds a few counts of this clonotype. The chain is built from TRBV6-2 or TRBV6-3 and TRBJ1-1; no firm D call. Germline V gene sequence: CDR1 MNHEY, CDR2 SVGEGT. CDR3 size: 13 residues. Trimming cost V 5 bases and J 11 bases, with 18 bases left between them. Written as DNA, the CDR3 is TGTGCCAGCAGTAATTCTCGCAGGATATTGGCTTTCTTT. The encoded protein is CASSNSRRILAFF.

This chain connects TRBV19 to TRBJ1-2; a possible D gene is TRBD1 (5 bases). CDR1 and CDR2 from the germline V gene are LNHDA and SQIVND (reference sequence). The CDR3 totals 16 residues. Trimming pared 6 bases from V and 4 bases from J, leaving 21 bases between. CDR3 loop: CASRTFLGLDTYGYTF. The CDR3 DNA reads as TGTGCCAGTAGGACTTTTTTAGGGTTGGACACCTATGGCTACACCTTC.

The V and J genes are TRBV28 and TRBJ2-2, with 9 bases aligning to TRBD1. CDR3 size: 15 residues. The V gene end was trimmed by 6 bases and the J gene end by 0 bases; junction bases not matched to a gene: 2. Germline V gene sequence: CDR1 MDHEN, CDR2 SYDVKM. CDR3 coding DNA: TGTGCCAGCAGGAGACAGGGGGCGAACACCGGGGAGCTGTTTTTT. It yields the protein CASRRQGANTGELFF.

This clonotype has just a few counts. The rearrangement links TRBV24-1 to TRBJ2-3; no reliable D call. The germline CDR1 and CDR2 sequences are KGHDR and SFDVKD. This CDR3 has 16 residues. The V end was cut by 1 base, the J end by 0 bases, with 10 bases between. CDR3: CATSDLSGTSTDTQYF. DNA for the CDR3: TGTGCCACCAGTGATTTATCCGGAACTAGCACAGATACGCAGTATTTT.

The J gene is TRBJ2-2, the V gene TRBV4-3; 12 nucleotides align to TRBD2. The CDR3 runs 18 residues. Germline V gives CDR1 LGHNA, CDR2 YSLEER. After removal of 3 bases from V and 1 base from J, the junction contained 6 bases not matched to a gene. CDR3 DNA: TGCGCCAGCAGCCAGAAGACTAGCGGGGGAGAGAACACCGGGGAGCTGTTTTTT. This encodes CASSQKTSGGENTGELFF.

V usage is TRBV29-1 and J usage is TRBJ1-3; D remains ambiguous. Germline V CDR1 and CDR2: SQVTM, ANQGSEA. With 5 bases removed from V and 11 bases from J, the gap between germline ends came to 13 bases. The CDR3 length is 11 residues. The CDR3 bases are TGCAGCGTTTACACGACCGGGGCCATATATTTT. Translated, it gives CSVYTTGAIYF.

This clonotype was seen a few times. V usage is TRBV18 and J usage is TRBJ2-7; 9 bases map to TRBD1. The V gene end was trimmed by 5 bases and the J gene end by 9 bases; junction bases not matched to a gene: 11. CDR3 size: 14 residues. Germline V gives CDR1 KGHSH, CDR2 LQKENI. The CDR3 DNA sequence: TGTGCCAGCTCATCTCCGGGACAGGGCTACCGGCAGTACTTC. Protein: CASSSPGQGYRQYF.

V usage is TRBV9 and J usage is TRBJ2-7; D may be TRBD1 or TRBD2 (5 bases each). CDR1 and CDR2 from the germline V gene are SGDLS and YYNGEE. The V end was cut by 0 bases, the J end by 6 bases, with 19 bases between. CDR3 length: 16 amino acids. The CDR3: CASSVGWGTGTGEQYF. In nucleotides, the CDR3 is TGTGCCAGCAGCGTAGGATGGGGGACGGGGACGGGCGAGCAGTACTTC.

This clonotype has only a few counts. The V call is TRBV5-1, the J call TRBJ2-3, with 7 positions matching TRBD1. V lost 4 bases to trimming and J lost 4 bases; unmatched junction nucleotides: 6. This CDR3 region has 14 residues. In germline, CDR1 is SGHRS, CDR2 YFSETQ. DNA for the CDR3: TGCGCCAGCAGCATCGACAGGGTCTCAGATACGCAGTATTTT. Its translation: CASSIDRVSDTQYF.

This clonotype has ten or more counts. The chain joins TRBV29-1 to TRBJ2-3; D tentatively reads TRBD1 or TRBD2 (6 bases each). Germline V lookup: CDR1 SQVTM, CDR2 ANQGSEA. The CDR3 sequence is 15 residues long. V lost 8 bases, J lost 6 bases, and 24 bases lay in between. The DNA of the CDR3 is TGCAGCTTACGCCCCGTGGGGGGCTTTATGGATACGCAGTATTTT. Amino acids: CSLRPVGGFMDTQYF.

V gene TRBV4-3 combines with J gene TRBJ2-3; 8 nucleotides line up with TRBD1. The CDR3 extends over 14 amino acids. Germline V CDR1 and CDR2: LGHNA, YSLEER. V lost 4 bases, J lost 4 bases, and 4 bases stayed unmatched. Here the CDR3 reads CASSRQGASDTQYF. CDR3 nucleotides: TGCGCCAGCAGCCGTCAGGGGGCTTCAGATACGCAGTATTTT.

The chain couples TRBV4-1 to TRBJ1-1; no definite D call. The CDR3 is 15 amino acids. V lost 0 bases and J lost 5, with 13 bases in between. Germline CDR1 reads MGHRA; CDR2 reads YSYEKL. CDR3 residues: CASSQERVIGTEAFF. For the CDR3, the DNA is TGCGCCAGCAGCCAAGAAAGGGTGATCGGGACTGAAGCTTTCTTT.

This clonotype was counted between two and nine times. V usage is TRBV7-8 and J usage is TRBJ2-2; D remains ambiguous. The CDR3 totals 15 residues. Trimming took off 1 base at V and 7 bases at J, with 13 bases between the two ends. The V gene's germline CDR1 is SGHVS and CDR2 FQNEAQ. The CDR3 DNA reads as TGTGCCAGCAGCTTAGGAGGAAGGGAATACGGGGAGCTGTTTTTT. Encoded protein: CASSLGGREYGELFF.

The chain combines TRBV20-1 with TRBJ1-4; the D is unclear. CDR3 size: 11 residues. The germline V and J ends were trimmed by 3 bases and 4 bases, with 3 bases remaining between them. The germline V gene has CDR1 DFQATT and CDR2 SNEGSKA (reference sequence). The CDR3 coding sequence is TGCAGTGCTAGCATTAATGAAAAACTGTTTTTT. Its protein product is CSASINEKLFF.

V gene TRBV5-5 combines with J gene TRBJ2-2; D perhaps matches TRBD2 (6 bases). V was trimmed by 5 bases and J by 5 bases, leaving 10 bases between them. This CDR3 comprises 13 residues. CDR1 is SGHKS, CDR2 YYEKEE, per germline (reference sequence). CDR3 sequence: CASSWAGTGELFF. The CDR3 nucleotides are TGTGCCAGCAGTTGGGCGGGGACCGGGGAGCTGTTTTTT.

This clonotype was detected only a few times. This chain connects TRBV14 to TRBJ2-1; either TRBD1 or TRBD2 may supply D (6 bases each). V was shortened by 4 bases and J by 5 bases, with 15 bases between the two germline ends. Germline V gene sequence: CDR1 SGHDN, CDR2 FVKESK. The CDR3 is made up of 15 amino acids. DNA of the CDR3: TGTGCCAGCAGCCCACGGGGGCTAAGCAACAATGAGCAGTTCTTC. Amino acids: CASSPRGLSNNEQFF.

Concerning this clonotype: At one of its ends the junction is not consistent with the germline gene, which may arise from a read error. This chain links TRBV3-1 with TRBJ2-1, with D possibly TRBD2 on 6 matching bases. This CDR3 comprises 15 residues. Germline values: CDR1 LGHDT, CDR2 YNNKEL (reference sequence). The CDR3 coding sequence is TGTGCCTGCAGCCAAGATGGAGGGTTCTACAATGAGCAGTTCTTC. It encodes CACSQDGGFYNEQFF.